A single TCR beta chain is shown here with its context. As yet, its antigen is unknown. All of the isolated RNA was reverse transcribed, so expressed TCRB transcripts were sequenced. Sequenced by immunoSEQ multiplex PCR; TCRdb stores in-frame clones only, minus some. The sample holds around 690,000 clones, approximately 13% seen once. Via CD45RO/CCR7/CD25/CD127/CD95/CD27, cells of the CD4+ naive, central memory, regulatory and stem cell-like memory subsets were sorted. All sorted populations exceeded 95% purity. The germline V gene has CDR1 SNHLY and CDR2 FYNNEI. Trimming removed 7 bases from V and 2 bases from J; junction bases left unmatched: 4. CDR3 size: 14 residues. This record belongs to a study of beta chain features in type 1 diabetes. In the study overall: Patients were similar to healthy donors in age and gender (as well as in cell yields).

Regarding the study as a whole: A pattern of fewer insertions and more deletions at VDJ junctions was seen in type 1 diabetes patients. Shorter TCRB CDR3s, moderately but significantly so, marked every one of the four CD4+ subsets in Type 1 diabetes patients.

V usage is TRBV2 and J usage is TRBJ2-7, with 11 bases identical to TRBD1. The TCR comes from a young man with type 1 diabetes. Material for sequencing was naive CD4+ T cells from blood. The CDR3 is CASKGQGATYEQYF. CDR3 bases: TGTGCCAGCAAAGGACAGGGGGCCACCTACGAGCAGTACTTC.